These 28 T cell receptor beta chains were sequenced from one sample in a study of blood T cell repertoires in COVID-19. Repertoires were generated with immunoSEQ multiplex PCR, while TCRdb's copy carries only in-frame clones and drops some. The table lists fewer than 200,000 clones, roughly 81% of them singletons. Material for sequencing was peripheral blood. The source of these receptors is a man in his forties who had recovered from COVID-19.

DNA of the CDR3: TGTGCCAGCAGCTCCAAAGAGACCCAGTACTTC. Its protein product is CASSSKETQYF. The chain is built from TRBV5-6 and TRBJ2-5, with D unclear. CDR1 is SGHDT, CDR2 YYEEEE, per germline. V lost 3 bases and J 3 bases, leaving 3 bases between the germline ends. CDR3 length: 11 amino acids.

The chain employs TRBV14 and TRBJ2-3, with D unclear. The CDR3 totals 15 residues. Germline CDR1 is SGHDN and CDR2 is FVKESK. V gave up 0 bases and J gave up 5 bases, with 12 bases separating them. The chain's CDR3 is CASSQDRLSGDTQYF. CDR3 sequence (DNA): TGTGCCAGCAGCCAAGATCGACTCTCGGGAGATACGCAGTATTTT. Complete variable domain (other parts from reference TRBV14 and TRBJ2-3): EAGVTQFPSHSVIEKGQTVTLRCDPISGHDNLYWYRRVMGKEIKFLLHFVKESKQDESGMPNNRFLAERTGGTYSTLKVQPAELEDSGVYFCASSQDRLSGDTQYFGPGTRLTVL.

J is TRBJ2-1 and V is TRBV28; 7 bases map to TRBD2. Germline V gene data show CDR1 as MDHEN and CDR2 as SYDVKM. This CDR3 comprises 15 residues. Trimming took 3 bases from V and 0 from J; bases not matched to a gene: 2. The DNA for the CDR3 is TGTGCCAGCAGTTTTGCGGGAGCCTCCTACAATGAGCAGTTCTTC. Encoded protein: CASSFAGASYNEQFF.

The rearrangement uses TRBV6-2 or TRBV6-3 and TRBJ1-1; no firm D call. Trimming removed 2 bases at V and 7 bases at J, with 11 bases between. This CDR3 is 13 amino acids long. Per the germline V gene, CDR1 is MNHEY and CDR2 is SVGEGT. The CDR3 DNA reads as TGTGCCAGCAGTTACCTGGGGAGTAGTGAAGCTTTCTTT. Its protein is CASSYLGSSEAFF.

The chain uses TRBV7-2 and TRBJ1-1; no reliable D call. Per germline, CDR1 SGHTA and CDR2 FQGNSA. Trimming pared 2 bases from V and 1 base from J, leaving 5 bases between. The CDR3 spans 13 residues. In DNA form, the CDR3 reads TGTGCCAGCAGCTTACAGTCGAACACTGAAGCTTTCTTT. Protein sequence: CASSLQSNTEAFF. Supplemented by reference TRBV7-2 and TRBJ1-1, the full variable domain reads GAGVSQSPSNKVTEKGKDVELRCDPISGHTALYWYRQSLGQGLEFLIYFQGNSAPDKSGLPSDRFSAERTGGSVSTLTIQRTQQEDSAVYLCASSLQSNTEAFFGQGTRLTVV.

V usage is TRBV7-9 and J usage is TRBJ1-1; maybe TRBD1 (5 bases). This CDR3 region has 19 residues. The V and J ends lost 1 base and 0 bases respectively, with 21 bases between them. Per germline, CDR1 SEHNR and CDR2 FQNEAQ (reference sequence). CDR3 DNA: TGTGCCAGCAGCTTAGAGATTAGTGAGTGGGGGACTATGAACACTGAAGCTTTCTTT. It codes for CASSLEISEWGTMNTEAFF.

The chain uses TRBV27 and TRBJ1-6; D might be TRBD1 (6 bases). This CDR3 has 12 residues. V was trimmed by 4 bases and J by 11 bases, leaving 9 bases between them. Germline V lookup: CDR1 MNHEY, CDR2 SMNVEV (reference sequence). The CDR3 region has the DNA TGTGCCAGCAGTTACGAGGGGGCACCCCTCCACTTT. It specifies CASSYEGAPLHF.

The chain couples TRBV9 to TRBJ2-3; TRBD1 might be the D (6 bases). The germline V gene has CDR1 SGDLS and CDR2 YYNGEE. The CDR3 sequence is 14 residues long. The V end was cut by 4 bases, the J end by 1 base, with 10 bases between. CDR3 protein: CASSPRTGTDTQYF. Here the CDR3 DNA reads TGTGCCAGCAGCCCGCGGACAGGCACAGATACGCAGTATTTT.

V gene TRBV4-1 combines with J gene TRBJ1-1; TRBD1 aligns across 8 bases. From germline, CDR1 is MGHRA and CDR2 YSYEKL. Germline trimming cut 1 base from V and 5 bases from J; bases unmatched to any gene: 9. The CDR3 is 16 residues long. CDR3 DNA: TGCGCCAGCAGCCAAGCCCGCCTCAGGGGGCAGACTGAAGCTTTCTTT. Encoded protein: CASSQARLRGQTEAFF.

CDR3 DNA sequence: TGTGCCAGCAGTCCCCACAAAGAGACCCAGTACTTC. It codes for CASSPHKETQYF. This chain uses TRBV12-3 or TRBV12-4 with TRBJ2-5; D gene uncertain. The CDR3 covers 12 residues. Trimming took 5 bases from V and 3 from J, leaving 7 bases between them.

The chain recombines TRBV7-3 with TRBJ2-2, with 13 nucleotides matching TRBD2. V shed 4 bases and J 5 bases; nucleotides not matched to a gene: 7. CDR1 is SGHTA and CDR2 is FQGTGA in the germline V gene. This CDR3 contains 17 residues. The CDR3 nucleotides are TGTGCCAGCAGCTCAACTCCGACTAGCGGGAGGACCGGGGAGCTGTTTTTT. Translated: CASSSTPTSGRTGELFF.

The chain couples TRBV9 to TRBJ2-3, with TRBD2 matching over 9 bases. This CDR3 spans 16 amino acids. Trimming removed 0 bases from V and 2 bases from J; junction bases left unmatched: 4. Germline V gene lookup returns CDR1 SGDLS and CDR2 YYNGEE. The CDR3 bases are TGTGCCAGCAGCGTAGCAAGCGGGGGGTTCACAGATACGCAGTATTTT. It codes for CASSVASGGFTDTQYF. Full variable domain (outside the CDR3, taken from reference TRBV9 and TRBJ2-3): DSGVTQTPKHLITATGQRVTLRCSPRSGDLSVYWYQQSLDQGLQFLIQYYNGEERAKGNILERFSAQQFPDLHSELNLSSLELGDSALYFCASSVASGGFTDTQYFGPGTRLTVL.

The rearrangement uses TRBV15 and TRBJ2-1; TRBD1 aligns across 8 bases. The CDR3 contains 14 residues. CDR1 LNHNV and CDR2 YYDKDF come from the germline V gene (reference sequence). V was pared by 4 bases and J by 7 bases, with 6 bases of the junction left unmatched. CDR3 nucleotide sequence: TGTGCCACCAGCAACAGGGGGTTTGTAAATGAGCAGTTCTTC. Translated, it gives CATSNRGFVNEQFF.

V usage is TRBV6-2 or TRBV6-3 and J usage is TRBJ2-3; D is possibly TRBD1 (6 bases). Germline lookup yields CDR1 MNHEY and CDR2 SVGEGT. There are 14 residues in the CDR3. V was trimmed by 2 bases and J by 2 bases, leaving 8 bases between them. CDR3 protein: CASSYGQNTDTQYF. The CDR3 nucleotides read TGTGCCAGCAGTTACGGACAGAACACAGATACGCAGTATTTT.

The rearrangement uses TRBV9 and TRBJ2-1, with unresolved D. The ends were cut back, 4 bases at V and 6 bases at J, with 17 bases in the middle. The CDR3 covers 15 residues. Germline V lookup: CDR1 SGDLS, CDR2 YYNGEE. The DNA of the CDR3 is TGTGCCAGCAGCCCAAACGATCGGAGAAGCAATGAGCAGTTCTTC. This codes for CASSPNDRRSNEQFF.

V is TRBV2 and J is TRBJ2-2; tentatively, D is TRBD2 (7 bases). CDR1 SNHLY and CDR2 FYNNEI come from the germline V gene. Trimming removed 7 bases from V and 0 bases from J, with 9 bases in between. CDR3 length equals 14 residues. The DNA for the CDR3 is TGTGCCAGCAAGGGGGGGACGAACACCGGGGAGCTGTTTTTT. Translation gives CASKGGTNTGELFF.

The chain joins TRBV18 to TRBJ1-3; no clear D gene. The CDR3 totals 15 residues. CDR1 and CDR2 from the germline V gene are KGHSH and LQKENI. V was trimmed by 2 bases and J by 0 bases, leaving 8 bases between them. The CDR3 is CASSPREVSGNTIYF. The CDR3, as DNA: TGTGCCAGCTCACCAAGGGAGGTCTCTGGAAACACCATATATTTT.

The rearrangement joins TRBV28 to TRBJ1-5; 8 bases align to TRBD1. The J segment lost 6 bases and the V segment lost 7 bases, leaving 2 bases of the junction unmatched. The CDR3 runs to 12 residues. CDR1 and CDR2 from the germline V gene are MDHEN and SYDVKM. CDR3 loop: CASTGGPQPQHF. DNA for the CDR3: TGTGCCAGCACAGGGGGCCCTCAGCCCCAGCATTTT. The entire variable domain, with the rest obtained from reference TRBV28 and TRBJ1-5, is as follows: DVKVTQSSRYLVKRTGEKVFLECVQDMDHENMFWYRQDPGLGLRLIYFSYDVKMKEKGDIPEGYSVSREKKERFSLILESASTNQTSMYLCASTGGPQPQHFGDGTRLSIL.

The rearrangement links TRBV18 to TRBJ2-7; a possible D gene is TRBD1 (6 bases). Germline V CDR1 and CDR2: KGHSH, LQKENI. The CDR3 has 14 amino acids. Trimming removed 2 bases from V and 5 bases from J, with 13 bases in between. DNA for the CDR3: TGTGCCAGCTCACCAGGTACAGGGAGCCACGAGCAGTACTTC. Translation gives CASSPGTGSHEQYF.

The table lists this clone with a count of one. The rearrangement joins TRBV28 to TRBJ1-4; no definite D call. V lost 10 bases and J lost 8, with 20 bases in between. The CDR3 runs 14 residues. Per the germline V gene, CDR1 is MDHEN and CDR2 is SYDVKM. Here the CDR3 reads CATSKRPQWEKLFF. Written as DNA, the CDR3 is TGTGCCACCTCTAAGCGTCCCCAATGGGAAAAACTGTTTTTT.

This clone was recorded only once. The V call is TRBV6-2 or TRBV6-3, the J call TRBJ1-5; 8 bases line up with TRBD1. This CDR3 has 18 residues. The V and J ends lost 4 bases and 0 bases, in that order; junction bases with no gene match: 11. From germline, CDR1 is MNHEY and CDR2 SVGEGT. DNA of the CDR3: TGTGCCAGCAGTTCCCCTTCGGACAGGGCCCTTAGCAATCAGCCCCAGCATTTT. Translation: CASSSPSDRALSNQPQHF.

This chain's CDR3 is CSVSTSVTNTDTQYF. CDR3 DNA sequence: TGCAGCGTTTCCACTAGCGTGACTAACACAGATACGCAGTATTTT. The rearrangement joins TRBV29-1 to TRBJ2-3; 7 nucleotides line up with TRBD2. Germline values: CDR1 SQVTM, CDR2 ANQGSEA. With V trimmed by 5 bases and J by 2 bases, 10 bases remained unmatched. The CDR3 is made up of 15 amino acids.

V gene TRBV5-1 combines with J gene TRBJ2-1, with 9 bases identical to TRBD1. Germline CDR1 SGHRS, CDR2 YFSETQ. Trimming at V came to 4 bases and at J to 8 bases, leaving 10 bases not matched to a gene. The CDR3 length is 15 residues. The CDR3 DNA reads as TGCGCCAGCAGCATACAGGGACAGGGAGGCGATGAGCAGTTCTTC. The encoded protein is CASSIQGQGGDEQFF. The full variable domain, in which reference TRBV5-1 and TRBJ2-1 provide the parts outside the CDR3, is KAGVTQTPRYLIKTRGQQVTLSCSPISGHRSVSWYQQTPGQGLQFLFEYFSETQRNKGNFPGRFSGRQFSNSRSEMNVSTLELGDSALYLCASSIQGQGGDEQFFGPGTRLTVL.

Written as DNA, the CDR3 is TGTGCCAGCAGTTCTAGGACTAGCGGGGCACAAGAGACCCAGTACTTC. Its protein product is CASSSRTSGAQETQYF. The genes are TRBV27 and TRBJ2-5, with 12 bases aligning to TRBD2. This CDR3 contains 16 residues. V dropped 4 bases and J dropped 2; count of bases not matched to a gene: 5. Germline CDR1 MNHEY, CDR2 SMNVEV (reference sequence).

V is TRBV30 and J is TRBJ1-2, with D possibly being TRBD1 (5 bases). Trimming took 0 bases from V and 3 from J, leaving 14 bases between them. The CDR3 runs 15 residues. In germline, CDR1 is GTSNPN, CDR2 SVGIG (reference sequence). The CDR3 region has the DNA TGTGCCTGGAGTGTACCAGGGAAAACATACTATGGCTACACCTTC. Translating it yields CAWSVPGKTYYGYTF.

V usage is TRBV4-3 and J usage is TRBJ2-1, with 7 nucleotides matching TRBD1. The germline V gene encodes CDR1 LGHNA and CDR2 YSLEER. V lost 4 bases to trimming and J lost 0 bases; unmatched junction nucleotides: 9. This CDR3 has 17 residues. The CDR3 sequence: CASSLQYRGFSYNEQFF. In nucleotides, the CDR3 is TGCGCCAGCAGCCTCCAATACAGGGGATTCTCCTACAATGAGCAGTTCTTC.

The gene calls are TRBV29-1 and TRBJ2-7; TRBD1 matches at 10 bases. The CDR3 spans 13 residues. V gave up 4 bases and J gave up 4 bases; unmatched junction bases: 4. CDR1 and CDR2 (germline): SQVTM, ANQGSEA. The CDR3 sequence: CSVVGQGSYEQYF. CDR3 nucleotides: TGCAGCGTTGTGGGACAGGGGTCATACGAGCAGTACTTC.

Details on this clone: Other DNA sequences in this sample translate to the same CDR3. V gene TRBV9 combines with J gene TRBJ1-5, with D hard to call. The CDR3 length is 14 residues. Germline lookup yields CDR1 SGDLS and CDR2 YYNGEE. Trimming removed 0 bases at V and 4 bases at J, with 8 bases between. CDR3 DNA sequence: TGTGCCAGCAGCGTAGGTGGAGGGAATCAGCCCCAGCATTTT. Protein: CASSVGGGNQPQHF.